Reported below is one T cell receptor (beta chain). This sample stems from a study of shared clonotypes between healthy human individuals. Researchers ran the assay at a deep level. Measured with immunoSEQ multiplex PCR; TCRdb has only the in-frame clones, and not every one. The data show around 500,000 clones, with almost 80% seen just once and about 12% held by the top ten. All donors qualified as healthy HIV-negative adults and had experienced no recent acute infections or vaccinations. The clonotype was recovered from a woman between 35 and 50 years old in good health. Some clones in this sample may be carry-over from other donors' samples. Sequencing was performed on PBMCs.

This CDR3 is CASSISDSYGYTF. The CDR3 nucleotides are TGTGCCAGTAGTATCTCGGACAGCTATGGCTACACCTTC. This chain joins TRBV19 and TRBJ1-2, with a tentative D call TRBD1 (6 bases). With 3 bases removed from V and 4 bases from J, the gap between germline ends came to 9 bases. Germline lookup yields CDR1 LNHDA and CDR2 SQIVND (reference sequence). CDR3 length equals 13 residues.